These 31 T cell receptor beta chains were sequenced from one sample in a study of Graves' ophthalmopathy and Graves' hyperthyroidism. RNA transcripts were the template, and TCR beta CDR3 regions were amplified from them. The workflow started with a first-round RT-PCR run with HTBI primers and then moved on to a second-round multiplex PCR. A single record per CDR3 protein comes from TCRdb applying MiXCR to the multiplex PCR reads. The data contain some 200,000 distinct CDR3 sequences, 25% to 35% of them singletons. Sequences were obtained from peripheral blood. The receptors derive from a man in his fifties with Graves' ophthalmopathy.

This clonotype has a count of ten or more. The CDR3 nucleotides are TGTGCCACCAGTGATTTGGACGGAAATCAGCCCCAGCATTTT. Its protein is CATSDLDGNQPQHF. The chain is built from TRBV24-1 and TRBJ1-5; no clear D gene. The CDR3 contains 14 residues. V was shortened by 0 bases and J by 4 bases, with 6 bases between the two germline ends. Germline V CDR1 and CDR2: KGHDR, SFDVKD.

This chain links TRBV15 with TRBJ2-7; a possible D gene is TRBD1 (6 bases). V lost 3 bases and J 7 bases, leaving 16 bases between the germline ends. Per germline, CDR1 LNHNV and CDR2 YYDKDF (reference sequence). This CDR3 region has 14 residues. Here the CDR3 DNA reads TGTGCCACCAGCAGCTTAGGGGGAGTGGTAGAGCAGTACTTC. Residues: CATSSLGGVVEQYF.

This clonotype was detected many times. CDR3 in DNA: TGTGCCAGCAGTGGTGACAGGCGGTACTTC. Translating it yields CASSGDRRYF. The chain links TRBV6-1 to TRBJ2-7; possibly TRBD1 for D (6 bases). This CDR3 comprises 10 residues. Germline V gene sequence: CDR1 MNHNS, CDR2 SASEGT. V was shortened by 4 bases and J by 12 bases, with 10 bases between the two germline ends.

The gene calls are TRBV6-2 or TRBV6-3 and TRBJ1-1; D not certain. Trimming took off 8 bases at V and 0 bases at J, with 10 bases between the two ends. The germline V gene has CDR1 MNHEY and CDR2 SVGEGT. The CDR3 length is 13 residues. The CDR3 nucleotides read TGTGCCAGCGGAGAGGGATTGAACACTGAAGCTTTCTTT. Translation gives CASGEGLNTEAFF.

Many counts were recorded for this clonotype. The rearrangement joins TRBV19 to TRBJ2-2, with D hard to call. The CDR3 is 13 amino acids. V lost 3 bases and J lost 7, with 9 bases in between. Per germline, CDR1 LNHDA and CDR2 SQIVND (reference sequence). The CDR3 reads CASSIWGFGELFF. The CDR3 nucleotides are TGTGCCAGTAGTATTTGGGGTTTCGGGGAGCTGTTTTTT.

This clonotype has at least ten counts. The V gene is TRBV24-1, the J gene TRBJ1-1; no clear D. The germline V gene has CDR1 KGHDR and CDR2 SFDVKD. V lost 9 bases to trimming and J lost 1 base, with 11 bases between them. This CDR3 region has 13 residues. CDR3 bases: TGTGCCACCTCCGGCACAGAGAACACTGAAGCTTTCTTT. It codes for CATSGTENTEAFF.

This clonotype showed up many times. The V call is TRBV27, the J call TRBJ2-7; the D gene is possibly TRBD1 (5 bases). V dropped 2 bases and J dropped 3 bases, with 11 bases sitting between them. Germline CDR1 and CDR2: MNHEY and SMNVEV (reference sequence). This CDR3 is 14 amino acids long. The CDR3 DNA is TGTGCCAGCAGTTTACGCGGACAAGTCTACGAGCAGTACTTC. Translating it yields CASSLRGQVYEQYF.

This chain connects TRBV3-1 to TRBJ2-5; D ambiguous. Per the germline V gene, CDR1 is LGHDT and CDR2 is YNNKEL (reference sequence). Trimming pared 1 base from V and 2 bases from J, leaving 8 bases between. The CDR3 has 14 residues. CDR3 sequence (DNA): TGTGCCAGCAGCCAAGCTGACTGGCAAGAGACCCAGTACTTC. Amino acid sequence: CASSQADWQETQYF.

The chain joins TRBV12-5 to TRBJ2-5; D could derive from TRBD1 or TRBD2 (5 bases each). Germline V gene data show CDR1 as LGHNT and CDR2 as FRNRAP. V lost 1 base, J lost 9 bases, and 12 bases lay in between. This CDR3 has 13 amino acids. CDR3 nucleotides: TGTGCTAGTGGTTTGGAGGAGGTGGGGGCCCAGTACTTC. Its translation is CASGLEEVGAQYF.

The chain recombines TRBV28 with TRBJ2-7; a weak D match, TRBD2 (6 bases). This CDR3 is 16 amino acids long. Germline V lookup: CDR1 MDHEN, CDR2 SYDVKM. V lost 2 bases and J lost 2, with 16 bases in between. CDR3 in DNA: TGTGCCAGCAGTTTACCCCCTCCTAGCGATGCCTACGAGCAGTACTTC. Residues: CASSLPPPSDAYEQYF.

The rearrangement uses TRBV29-1 and TRBJ2-5; no definite D call. CDR3 length: 13 residues. The germline CDR1 and CDR2 sequences are SQVTM and ANQGSEA. Trimming took off 4 bases at V and 1 base at J, with 10 bases between the two ends. CDR3 region: CSVVSRPQETQYF. In DNA, the CDR3 is TGCAGCGTTGTATCCAGACCCCAAGAGACCCAGTACTTC.

The chain joins TRBV6-2 or TRBV6-3 to TRBJ1-5; 12 bases map to TRBD1. The CDR3 has 20 amino acids. The germline V gene encodes CDR1 MNHEY and CDR2 SVGEGT. With 2 bases clipped from V and 2 bases from J, the junction kept 13 bases outside the gene matches. The CDR3 sequence is CASSYLRGGQGARGNQPQHF. The CDR3 bases are TGTGCCAGCAGTTACCTGAGAGGGGGACAGGGGGCGCGAGGCAATCAGCCCCAGCATTTT.

This rearrangement joins TRBV6-1 to TRBJ2-7; 12 bases match TRBD2. The CDR3 runs 15 residues. The germline V gene encodes CDR1 MNHNS and CDR2 SASEGT. The J segment lost 3 bases and the V segment lost 7 bases, leaving 7 bases of the junction unmatched. The CDR3: CASTRLAGDDYEQYF. The CDR3 DNA is TGTGCCAGCACTAGACTAGCGGGAGACGACTACGAGCAGTACTTC.

This clonotype was counted many times. The chain carries TRBV28 and TRBJ2-7; D not resolved. Trimming took 3 bases from V and 6 from J, leaving 9 bases between them. Germline V gene sequence: CDR1 MDHEN, CDR2 SYDVKM. The CDR3 has 12 residues. The CDR3 DNA reads TGTGCCAGCAGTTTTTATGCAGGCGAGCAGTACTTC. It encodes CASSFYAGEQYF.

This clonotype has at least ten counts. The CDR3: CSASIRGGDQPQHF. The DNA for the CDR3 is TGCAGTGCTTCCATACGAGGGGGGGATCAGCCCCAGCATTTT. J is TRBJ1-5 and V is TRBV20-1, with a weak D call TRBD1 (6 bases). This CDR3 is 14 amino acids long. Germline V lookup: CDR1 DFQATT, CDR2 SNEGSKA (reference sequence). V dropped 5 bases and J dropped 5 bases, with 16 bases sitting between them.

This clonotype was recorded at least ten times. A much larger clone differs from this one at a single base, so this may be a read error. The chain is built from TRBV20-1 and TRBJ1-1; D is ambiguous. V was cut by 6 bases and J by 2 bases, with 16 bases left in between. Germline V gene sequence: CDR1 DFQATT, CDR2 SNEGSKA (reference sequence). The CDR3 is made up of 14 amino acids. The CDR3: CSATIAGINTEAFF. The CDR3 bases are TGCAGTGCCACAATCGCGGGAATAAACACTGAAGCTTTCTTT.

To note about this clonotype: This is likely a read error, given that the CDR3 carries no conserved phenylalanine or tryptophan at its end. The chain is built from TRBV29-1 and TRBJ2-5; D perhaps matches TRBD1 (6 bases). The V gene's germline CDR1 is SQVTM and CDR2 ANQGSEA. The ends were cut back, 3 bases at V and 4 bases at J, with 9 bases in the middle. The CDR3 runs 12 residues. The CDR3 is CSVDRGRETQYL. CDR3 sequence (DNA): TGCAGCGTTGACAGGGGACGAGAGACCCAGTACCTC.

This clonotype came up many times. V gene TRBV6-2 or TRBV6-3 combines with J gene TRBJ2-7; tentatively, D is TRBD1 (6 bases). CDR1 and CDR2 from the germline V gene are MNHEY and SVGEGT. CDR3 length: 13 amino acids. The V gene lost 5 bases and the J gene lost 4 bases, with 12 bases spanning the gap. CDR3 residues: CASSLTGTYEQYF. The CDR3 DNA follows: TGTGCCAGCAGTCTTACAGGGACGTACGAGCAGTACTTC.

This clonotype was counted at least ten times. V and J are TRBV29-1 and TRBJ1-2, with D perhaps matching TRBD1 (6 bases). V was pared by 7 bases and J by 7 bases, with 13 bases between. The CDR3 sequence is 11 residues long. Per germline, CDR1 SQVTM and CDR2 ANQGSEA. DNA of the CDR3: TGCAGCGGAACCACAGGGAGTGGCTACACCTTC. Its protein product is CSGTTGSGYTF.

This clonotype was counted at least ten times. The J gene is TRBJ1-3, the V gene TRBV15; D not certain. Trimming removed 0 bases from V and 3 bases from J, with 12 bases in between. Germline V gives CDR1 LNHNV, CDR2 YYDKDF (reference sequence). The CDR3 is 16 amino acids. CDR3 DNA sequence: TGTGCCACCAGCAGAGAGCACCCCATCTTTGGAAACACCATATATTTT. Translated, it gives CATSREHPIFGNTIYF.

The table lists this clonotype with many counts. This chain links TRBV7-2 with TRBJ2-5; possibly TRBD1 or TRBD2 for D (6 bases each). Trimming took off 2 bases at V and 2 bases at J, with 12 bases between the two ends. The CDR3 is 15 amino acids. Germline CDR1 and CDR2: SGHTA and FQGNSA. This CDR3 is CASSLRGLGQETQYF. The CDR3 DNA reads as TGTGCCAGCAGCTTACGGGGGCTGGGGCAAGAGACCCAGTACTTC.

This clonotype was observed many times. The V call is TRBV28, the J call TRBJ1-2, with TRBD1 matching over 8 bases. The CDR3 is made up of 14 amino acids. V shed 4 bases and J 3 bases; nucleotides not matched to a gene: 4. Per germline, CDR1 MDHEN and CDR2 SYDVKM. CDR3 sequence: CASSSATGDYGYTF. The CDR3 bases are TGTGCCAGCAGTTCCGCGACAGGGGACTATGGCTACACCTTC.

In this sample, this clonotype turned up many times. The V call is TRBV5-1, the J call TRBJ2-7; possible D gene TRBD2, 6 bases. Germline values: CDR1 SGHRS, CDR2 YFSETQ. The CDR3 covers 13 residues. The V gene lost 3 bases and the J gene lost 6 bases, with 13 bases spanning the gap. The CDR3 region has the DNA TGCGCCAGCAGCTCAAGACTAGAATCCGAGCAGTACTTC. Protein product: CASSSRLESEQYF.

This clonotype was observed many times. The rearrangement uses TRBV12-3 or TRBV12-4 and TRBJ2-2, with D maybe TRBD2 (6 bases). The CDR3 runs to 14 residues. Trimming took 5 bases from V and 8 from J, leaving 15 bases between them. The CDR3 loop reads CASSPGDSLGELFF. Here the CDR3 DNA reads TGTGCCAGCAGTCCTGGGGACTCTCTAGGGGAGCTGTTTTTT.

In this sample, this clonotype turned up many times. The chain is built from TRBV29-1 and TRBJ2-5, with TRBD1 identical over 9 bases. V trimming: 7 bases; J trimming: 1 base; junction bases outside the gene matches: 10. Germline CDR1 reads SQVTM; CDR2 reads ANQGSEA. The CDR3 extends over 15 amino acids. CDR3 DNA sequence: TGCAGCGCCCTGACAGGGGGAGGTTCCCAAGAGACCCAGTACTTC. Amino acid sequence: CSALTGGGSQETQYF.

This clonotype was counted ten times or more. This chain uses TRBV5-1 with TRBJ1-5, with D possibly being TRBD1 (5 bases). The CDR3 has 13 residues. Trimming removed 0 bases at V and 9 bases at J, with 10 bases between. CDR1 SGHRS and CDR2 YFSETQ come from the germline V gene. CDR3 protein: CASSLEGQGPQHF. In DNA, the CDR3 is TGCGCCAGCAGCTTGGAGGGGCAGGGGCCCCAGCATTTT.

The V and J genes are TRBV30 and TRBJ1-1; D is unresolved. Germline V gene lookup returns CDR1 GTSNPN and CDR2 SVGIG (reference sequence). The CDR3 has 12 amino acids. CDR3 coding DNA: TGTGCGTGTGGCGCGGCAAGCACTGAAGCTTTCTTT. Its translation is CACGAASTEAFF.

This clonotype appeared a few times. The rearrangement joins TRBV7-3 to TRBJ2-2; D gene ambiguous. Germline values: CDR1 SGHTA, CDR2 FQGTGA. This CDR3 has 13 residues. Trimming shortened V by 6 bases and J by 4 bases, and 9 bases separated the two germline ends. The CDR3 nucleotides are TGTGCCAGCAGTTCGACACGCACCGGGGAGCTGTTTTTT. It encodes CASSSTRTGELFF.

The V and J genes are TRBV6-1 and TRBJ1-3, with 7 bases that match TRBD1. The CDR3 runs to 16 residues. The J segment lost 0 bases and the V segment lost 6 bases, leaving 8 bases of the junction unmatched. Per the germline V gene, CDR1 is MNHNS and CDR2 is SASEGT. DNA for the CDR3: TGTGCCAGCAGGGACGGACAGGTCAGCTCTGGAAACACCATATATTTT. Its translation: CASRDGQVSSGNTIYF.

Ten or more counts support this clonotype. This chain connects TRBV24-1 to TRBJ1-5; tentative D call: TRBD1 (5 bases). The CDR3 length is 13 residues. Germline V gives CDR1 KGHDR, CDR2 SFDVKD. The V end was cut by 7 bases, the J end by 7 bases, with 13 bases between. The CDR3 region is CATSRGVGQPQHF. Here the CDR3 DNA reads TGTGCCACCAGCCGGGGGGTCGGGCAGCCCCAGCATTTT.

This clonotype was counted ten times or more. One end of the junction does not line up with germline, which may come from a read error. This chain connects TRBV11-3 to TRBJ1-2, with D tentatively TRBD1 (5 bases). The germline V gene has CDR1 SGHNT and CDR2 YENEEA. The CDR3 is 13 residues long. In DNA, the CDR3 is TGTGCCAACAGCGACCGGGACCGCTATGGCTACACCTTC. It yields the protein CANSDRDRYGYTF.